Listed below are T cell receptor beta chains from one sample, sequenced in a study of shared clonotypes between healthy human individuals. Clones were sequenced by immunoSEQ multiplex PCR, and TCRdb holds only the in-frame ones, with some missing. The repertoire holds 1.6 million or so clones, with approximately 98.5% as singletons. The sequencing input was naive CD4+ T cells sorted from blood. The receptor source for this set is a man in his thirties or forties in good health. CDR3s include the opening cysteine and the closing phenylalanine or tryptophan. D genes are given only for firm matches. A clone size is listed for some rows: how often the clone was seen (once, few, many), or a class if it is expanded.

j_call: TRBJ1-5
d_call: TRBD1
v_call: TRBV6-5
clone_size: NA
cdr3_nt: TGTGCCAGCAGGCGCCGACAGGGAAATCAGCCCCAGCATTTT
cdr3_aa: CASRRRQGNQPQHF

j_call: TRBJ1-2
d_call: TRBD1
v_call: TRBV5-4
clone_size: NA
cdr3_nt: TGTGCCAGCAGCCAACTGCAGGGGGGCTATGGCTACACCTTC
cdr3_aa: CASSQLQGGYGYTF

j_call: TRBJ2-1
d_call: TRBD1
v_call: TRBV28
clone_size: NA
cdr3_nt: TGTGCCAGCAGTCTTCGACAGGGGTTGGGGTACAATGAGCAGTTCTTC
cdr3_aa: CASSLRQGLGYNEQFF

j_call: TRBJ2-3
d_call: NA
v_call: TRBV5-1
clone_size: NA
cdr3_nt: TGCGCCAGCAGCCAGGGATCTGCGGCAGATACGCAGTATTTT
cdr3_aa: CASSQGSAADTQYF

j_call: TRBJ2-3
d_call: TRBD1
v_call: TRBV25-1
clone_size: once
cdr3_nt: TGTGCCAGCAGTAGACAGGGGCCTACAGATACGCAGTATTTT
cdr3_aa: CASSRQGPTDTQYF

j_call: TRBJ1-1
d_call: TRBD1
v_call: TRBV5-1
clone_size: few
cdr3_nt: TGCGCCAGCGGAAAATTAACAGGGGAAGGGAACACTGAAGCTTTCTTT
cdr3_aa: CASGKLTGEGNTEAFF

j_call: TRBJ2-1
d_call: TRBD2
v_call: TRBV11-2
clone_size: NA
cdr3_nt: TGTGCGGCGGCGGGAGGCACGTACAATGAGCAGTTCTTC
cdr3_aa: CAAAGGTYNEQFF

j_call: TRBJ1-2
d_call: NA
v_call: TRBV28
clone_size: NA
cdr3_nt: TGTGCCAGCAGTGACATGGGCTACACCTTC
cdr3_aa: CASSDMGYTF

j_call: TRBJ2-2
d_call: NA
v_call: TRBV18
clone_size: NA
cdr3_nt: TGTGCCAGCTCACTTGCAGGGCGGAACACCGGGGAGCTGTTTTTT
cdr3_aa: CASSLAGRNTGELFF

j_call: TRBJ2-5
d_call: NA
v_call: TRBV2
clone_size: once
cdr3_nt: TGTGCCAGCAGGGGGGGGGCCCAAGAGACCCAGTACTTC
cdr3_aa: CASRGGAQETQYF

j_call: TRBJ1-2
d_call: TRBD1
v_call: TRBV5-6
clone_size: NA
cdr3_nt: TGTGCCAGCAGCTTGTGGGACAGGGACTATGGCTACACCTTC
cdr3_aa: CASSLWDRDYGYTF

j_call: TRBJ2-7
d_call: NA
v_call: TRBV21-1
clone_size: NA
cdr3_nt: TGTGCCAGCTGCCCCGGGACTAATCGTCGCGAGCAGTACTTC
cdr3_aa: CASCPGTNRREQYF

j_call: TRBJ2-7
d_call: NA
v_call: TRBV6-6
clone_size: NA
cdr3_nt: TGTGCCAGCAGTTACAGGGAGATCTACGAGCAGTACTTC
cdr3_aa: CASSYREIYEQYF

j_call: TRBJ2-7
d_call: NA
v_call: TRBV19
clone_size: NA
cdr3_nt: TGTGCCAGTAGTGCTCAGGGTTACGAGCAGTACTTC
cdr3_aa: CASSAQGYEQYF

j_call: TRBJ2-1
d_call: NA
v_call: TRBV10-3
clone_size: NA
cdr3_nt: TGTGCCATCAGTGGTGTATCCAGTGAGCAGTTCTTC
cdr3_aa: CAISGVSSEQFF

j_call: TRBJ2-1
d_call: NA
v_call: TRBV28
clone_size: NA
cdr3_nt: TGTGCCAGCAGTTTTAATGAGCAGTTCTTC
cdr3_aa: CASSFNEQFF

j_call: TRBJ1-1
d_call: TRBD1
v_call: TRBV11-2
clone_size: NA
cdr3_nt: TGTGCCAGCAGCCCTGGACAGGGGCCCCGTAGGAACACTGAAGCTTTCTTT
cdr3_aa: CASSPGQGPRRNTEAFF

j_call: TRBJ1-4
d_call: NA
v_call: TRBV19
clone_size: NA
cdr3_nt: TGTGCCAGTAGTATGATGCCTCCTGCTTCGGAACTGTTTTTT
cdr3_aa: CASSMMPPASELFF

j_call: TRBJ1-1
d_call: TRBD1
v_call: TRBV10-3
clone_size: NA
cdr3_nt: TGTGCCATAAGTCCGGGACAGGGGTCAAACACTGAAGCTTTCTTT
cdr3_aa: CAISPGQGSNTEAFF

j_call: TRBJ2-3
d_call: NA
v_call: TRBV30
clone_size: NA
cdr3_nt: TGTGCCTGGAGCCCCAGTGGGAGAGGAGCTACGCAGTATTTT
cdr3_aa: CAWSPSGRGATQYF

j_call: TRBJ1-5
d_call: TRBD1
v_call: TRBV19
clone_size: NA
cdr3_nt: TGTGCCAGTAGTGGTCTTCCGGGACAGGGGGTTCAGCCCCAGCATTTT
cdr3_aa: CASSGLPGQGVQPQHF

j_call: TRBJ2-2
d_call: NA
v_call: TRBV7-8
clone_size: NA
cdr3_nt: TGTGCCAGCAGCTTAAGGCGGGAGCTGTTTTTT
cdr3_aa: CASSLRRELFF

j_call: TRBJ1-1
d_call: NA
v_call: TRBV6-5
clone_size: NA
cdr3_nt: TGTGCCAGCAGGACGAACCGGGACACTGAAGCTTTCTTT
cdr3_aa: CASRTNRDTEAFF

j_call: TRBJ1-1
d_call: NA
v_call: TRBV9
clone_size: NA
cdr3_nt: TGTGCCAGCAGCGTATTAGGGGAGAACACTGAAGCTTTCTTT
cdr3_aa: CASSVLGENTEAFF

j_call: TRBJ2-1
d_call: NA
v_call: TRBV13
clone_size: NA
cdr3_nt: TGTGCCAGCAGCTTCCGCGGAGGAAGCTCCTACAATGAGCAGTTCTTC
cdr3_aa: CASSFRGGSSYNEQFF

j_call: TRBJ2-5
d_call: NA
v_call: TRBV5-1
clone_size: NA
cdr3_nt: TGCGCCAGCAGTTACGCGCAGGGTGTGGAGACCCAGTACTTC
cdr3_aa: CASSYAQGVETQYF

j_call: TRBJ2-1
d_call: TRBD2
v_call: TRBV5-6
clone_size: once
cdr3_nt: TGTGCCAGCAGCTTAGTGGCGGGAGGCCCTATTGAGCAGTTCTTC
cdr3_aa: CASSLVAGGPIEQFF

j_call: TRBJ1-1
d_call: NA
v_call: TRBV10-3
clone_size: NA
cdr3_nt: TGTGCCATCAGGATGATGACGGAGAACACTGAAGCTTTCTTT
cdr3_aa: CAIRMMTENTEAFF

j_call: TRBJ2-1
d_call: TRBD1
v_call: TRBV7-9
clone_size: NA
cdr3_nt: TGTGCCAGCAGCCCCCGGGACAGGTCCTACAATGAGCAGTTCTTC
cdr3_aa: CASSPRDRSYNEQFF

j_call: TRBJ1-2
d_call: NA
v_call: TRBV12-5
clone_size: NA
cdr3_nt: TGTGCTAGTGGCCGGGACGGAGTCCCGGATGGCTACACCTTC
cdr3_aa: CASGRDGVPDGYTF

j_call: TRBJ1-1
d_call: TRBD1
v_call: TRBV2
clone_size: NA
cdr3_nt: TGTGCCAAGGGACAGGGGGCGCAGGCGGAAGCTTTCTTT
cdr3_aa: CAKGQGAQAEAFF

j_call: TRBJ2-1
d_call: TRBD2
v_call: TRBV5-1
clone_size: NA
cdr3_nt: TGCGCCAGCAGCTTGGTGGCGGGAGGGGATGAGCAGTTCTTC
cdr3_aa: CASSLVAGGDEQFF

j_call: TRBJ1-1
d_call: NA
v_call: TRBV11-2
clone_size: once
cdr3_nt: TGTGCCAGCAGCCCCTTCTTGGGGAGCACTGAAGCTTTCTTT
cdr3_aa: CASSPFLGSTEAFF

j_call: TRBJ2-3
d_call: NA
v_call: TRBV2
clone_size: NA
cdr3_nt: TGTGCCAGCAGGACAGACACAGATACGCAGTATTTT
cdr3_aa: CASRTDTDTQYF

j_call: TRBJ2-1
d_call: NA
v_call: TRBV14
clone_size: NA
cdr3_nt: TGTGCCAGCAGCCCGAGGGGGGGGAGGTCCTACAATGAGCAGTTCTTC
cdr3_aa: CASSPRGGRSYNEQFF